This TCR beta chain originates from a study of blood T cell repertoires in COVID-19. Whole-study context: Sources were T cells, B-cell-depleted T cells, or PBMCs; the material itself was cDNA or gDNA.

This CDR3 is built from 13 residues. Germline values: CDR1 MNHEY, CDR2 SVGAGI. Trimming pared 8 bases from V and 1 base from J, leaving 11 bases between. Repertoires were generated with immunoSEQ multiplex PCR, while TCRdb's copy carries only in-frame clones and drops some. In the table there are about 97,000 clones, 84% of which are singletons. J is TRBJ1-1 and V is TRBV6-5, with D unresolved. Sequences were obtained from peripheral blood. This clonotype was obtained from a man in his forties with active or convalescent COVID-19. The CDR3 reads CASYGQTNTEAFF. CDR3 DNA: TGTGCCAGCTATGGGCAGACGAACACTGAAGCTTTCTTT.